This TCR beta chain was identified in a study of cytomegalovirus exposure and HLA in healthy donors. General study findings and limits: Most sequenced TCRs were rare (though some public TCRs occurred in many donors).

V lost 5 bases to trimming and J lost 6 bases, with 12 bases between them. Germline CDR1 and CDR2: MNHEY and SMNVEV (reference sequence). CDR3 length: 13 residues. Points on this clone: The antigen remains undetermined.

PCR primers comprised 60 Vbeta and 13 Jbeta primers. Produced via immunoSEQ multiplex PCR; TCRdb's table is partial and in-frame only. The sample contains about 160,000 clones, approximately 81% of which appear only once. The chain recombines TRBV27 with TRBJ2-3; a possible D gene is TRBD2 (5 bases). The source material was PBMCs. The receptor's source is a young man in good health and CMV-seronegative. The CDR3 protein is CASSRGLGDTQYF. CDR3 in DNA: TGTGCCAGCAGTCGAGGGTTAGGGGATACGCAGTATTTT.